This T cell receptor (beta chain) was identified in a study of blood T cell repertoires in COVID-19. This clone was seen a few times. The CDR3 contains 14 residues. Trimming at V came to 5 bases and at J to 1 base, leaving 4 bases not matched to a gene. Germline values: CDR1 LGHNT, CDR2 FRNRAP. Clones were read by immunoSEQ multiplex PCR, and TCRdb kept only the in-frame ones, dropping some. Of 330,000 or so clones in the sample, approximately 89% were seen once. V is TRBV12-5 and J is TRBJ1-1; 7 nucleotides agree with TRBD1. Sequencing was carried out using peripheral blood. The TCR comes from a woman aged 55-69 years with COVID-19, enrolled during active disease. The CDR3 here is CASGHGQANTEAFF. The CDR3 region has the DNA TGTGCTAGTGGTCACGGACAGGCGAACACTGAAGCTTTCTTT. The full variable domain, in which reference TRBV12-5 and TRBJ1-1 provide the parts outside the CDR3, is DARVTQTPRHKVTEMGQEVTMRCQPILGHNTVFWYRQTMMQGLELLAYFRNRAPLDDSGMPKDRFSAEMPDATLATLKIQPSEPRDSAVYFCASGHGQANTEAFFGQGTRLTVV.